The 15 T cell receptor beta chains below come from one sample, sequenced in a study of vaccination effects on CD4 cells after COVID-19. Antigens for these TCRs are unknown. The protocol was immunoSEQ multiplex PCR, while the TCRdb copy is restricted to in-frame clones and leaves out a portion. The table includes under 85,000 clones, around 70% detected once. Expansion of antigen-specific CD4+ T cells with viral peptide pools was carried out by the ViraFEST assay before sequencing. Researchers isolated CD4+ T cells once 9 to 11 days of culture had elapsed. Specimen: CD4+ T cells from PBMCs cultured with HCoV-229E spike peptides, collected before COVID-19 vaccination. The receptors stem from a human donor who received a COVID-19 vaccine.

V gene TRBV6-5 combines with J gene TRBJ1-2; no definite D call. Trimming stripped 5 bases from V and 6 bases from J, with 10 bases between. Per the germline V gene, CDR1 is MNHEY and CDR2 is SVGAGI. The CDR3 is 12 residues long. The CDR3 region is CASSPLTNGYTF. The CDR3 nucleotides read TGTGCCAGCAGTCCCTTGACAAATGGCTACACCTTC.

This clone was observed a single time. The chain couples TRBV6-1 to TRBJ2-5; D is unclear. Germline CDR1 and CDR2: MNHNS and SASEGT. This CDR3 has 16 amino acids. The V gene lost 2 bases and the J gene lost 4 bases, with 17 bases spanning the gap. The CDR3 bases are TGTGCCAGCAGTGAAATGAAACTCCCATTCCGAGAGACCCAGTACTTC. Translating gives CASSEMKLPFRETQYF.

This chain links TRBV28 with TRBJ1-5, with TRBD1 matching 7 bases. The CDR3 has 16 residues. Germline values: CDR1 MDHEN, CDR2 SYDVKM. The V gene end was trimmed by 1 base and the J gene end by 6 bases; junction bases not matched to a gene: 9. The CDR3 reads CASSLFPGRGPQPQHF. Written as DNA, the CDR3 is TGTGCCAGCAGTTTATTCCCAGGTAGGGGGCCTCAGCCCCAGCATTTT.

J is TRBJ2-5 and V is TRBV7-9, with D unclear. Trimming stripped 1 base from V and 2 bases from J, with 8 bases between. This CDR3 contains 14 residues. Germline V gives CDR1 SEHNR, CDR2 FQNEAQ (reference sequence). The CDR3 DNA reads TGTGCCAGCAGCTTAGATACCGGACAAGAGACCCAGTACTTC. It translates to CASSLDTGQETQYF.

The V call is TRBV5-1, the J call TRBJ1-1; unclear D gene. The V gene's germline CDR1 is SGHRS and CDR2 YFSETQ. The V gene lost 2 bases and the J gene lost 0 bases, with 14 bases spanning the gap. The CDR3 sequence is 16 residues long. The CDR3 coding sequence is TGCGCCAGCAGCTTAGCAGCCCTGGGGATGAACACTGAAGCTTTCTTT. It encodes CASSLAALGMNTEAFF.

This clone was observed a handful of times. The CDR3 loop is CASSIGGPPNTEAFF. In nucleotides, the CDR3 is TGTGCCAGTAGTATTGGCGGCCCCCCGAACACTGAAGCTTTCTTT. The chain combines TRBV19 with TRBJ1-1; D not certain. Germline V gene sequence: CDR1 LNHDA, CDR2 SQIVND (reference sequence). CDR3 length: 15 amino acids. V shed 3 bases and J shed 1 base, with 12 bases lying between them.

The chain combines TRBV7-2 with TRBJ2-5; TRBD1 aligns across 9 bases. V shed 5 bases and J 5 bases; nucleotides not matched to a gene: 9. The germline V gene encodes CDR1 SGHTA and CDR2 FQGNSA. The CDR3 totals 15 residues. For the CDR3, the DNA is TGTGCCAGCAGCCGCGGACAGGGGACGGGGGAGACCCAGTACTTC. Its protein product is CASSRGQGTGETQYF.

The V call is TRBV5-6, the J call TRBJ2-3, with a possible D match to TRBD1 (6 bases). Trimming removed 2 bases at V and 5 bases at J, with 15 bases between. CDR3 length: 15 amino acids. Germline V gene lookup returns CDR1 SGHDT and CDR2 YYEEEE. The CDR3 nucleotides read TGTGCCAGCAGCTTAAGGGGGACGGCGGGAGATACGCAGTATTTT. This codes for CASSLRGTAGDTQYF.

The chain is built from TRBV6-5 and TRBJ2-1; D ambiguous. Germline-derived CDR1 and CDR2 are MNHEY and SVGAGI. There are 14 residues in the CDR3. V was cut by 0 bases and J by 4 bases, with 7 bases left in between. The CDR3 sequence: CASSYSGSYNEQFF. The CDR3 coding sequence is TGTGCCAGCAGTTACTCGGGCAGTTACAATGAGCAGTTCTTC.

This chain links TRBV6-6 with TRBJ1-1, with D perhaps TRBD1 (5 bases). CDR3 length equals 17 residues. Per the germline V gene, CDR1 is MNHNY and CDR2 is SVGAGI (reference sequence). V lost 5 bases and J lost 7, with 26 bases in between. CDR3 DNA sequence: TGTGCCAGCAGTCGCGATTACTGGGGCCTAGAGGAGGTTGAAGCTTTCTTT. Translation gives CASSRDYWGLEEVEAFF.

The CDR3 loop reads CASSPQGHEQYV. CDR3 bases: TGTGCCAGCTCACCACAGGGGCACGAGCAGTACGTC. The chain couples TRBV18 to TRBJ2-7; D is possibly TRBD1 (5 bases). The length of the CDR3 is 12 residues. The germline V gene encodes CDR1 KGHSH and CDR2 LQKENI. Deletions cut 1 base from V and 5 bases from J, with 6 bases between.

This chain connects TRBV3-1 (or the pseudogene TRBV3-2) to TRBJ2-3, with 7 bases lining up with TRBD1. The CDR3 length is 17 residues. V shed 1 base, J shed 3 bases, and the junction held 10 bases outside the gene matches. The germline CDR1 and CDR2 sequences are LGHDT and YNNKEL (reference sequence). This chain's CDR3 is CASSQGWQGVWTDTQYF. The CDR3 DNA sequence: TGTGCCAGCAGCCAAGGTTGGCAGGGGGTGTGGACAGATACGCAGTATTTT.

The chain recombines TRBV12-3 or TRBV12-4 with TRBJ2-7; unclear D gene. CDR3 size: 13 residues. V lost 6 bases, J lost 4 bases, and 13 bases lay in between. The DNA of the CDR3 is TGTGCCAGCAGCCCCAACCCCGGATACGAGCAGTACGTC. Translating it yields CASSPNPGYEQYV.

V gene TRBV2 combines with J gene TRBJ2-5; 8 bases agree with TRBD1. The CDR3 is 16 amino acids. Germline trimming cut 9 bases from V and 1 base from J; bases unmatched to any gene: 13. Germline CDR1 is SNHLY and CDR2 is FYNNEI. DNA of the CDR3: TGTGCCAGTACGAAAACTACCGGGACAGGCCAAGAGACCCAGTACTTC. The encoded protein is CASTKTTGTGQETQYF.

The chain combines TRBV6-5 with TRBJ2-7; a possible D gene is TRBD1 (6 bases). Germline values: CDR1 MNHEY, CDR2 SVGAGI. CDR3 length: 14 residues. V lost 6 bases, J lost 3 bases, and 15 bases lay in between. CDR3 in amino acids: CASRRGQGFYEQYV. The CDR3 DNA sequence: TGTGCCAGCAGAAGAGGGCAGGGGTTCTACGAGCAGTACGTC.